This T cell receptor beta chain was recorded in a study of shared clonotypes between healthy human individuals. Overall study context: The composition of the donors was a couple of women and a few men aged 18 to 49.

Clones were sequenced by immunoSEQ multiplex PCR, and TCRdb holds only the in-frame ones, with some missing. The sample contains roughly 2.5 million clones, more than 90% of which appear only once. Study-level results: Naive CD4 clonotype sharing across four donors was about 5.3%. Incompleteness in sorted-subset sequencing, despite large depth, was shown by rarefaction.

Comment on this clone: Its antigen is unknown.

CDR3 length: 11 residues. The V and J ends lost 8 bases and 2 bases respectively, with 7 bases between them. Per the germline V gene, CDR1 is MNHNY and CDR2 is SVGAGI (reference sequence). This TCR came from a man aged 18 to 35 in good health. The gene calls are TRBV6-6 and TRBJ2-7; unclear D gene. The sequencing input was naive CD4+ T cells sorted from blood. Described subset: CD45RA+ positively selected. The CDR3 bases are TGTGCCAGCTCCTCCCCCTACGAGCAGTACTTC. Protein product: CASSSPYEQYF.